Listed below are T cell receptor beta chains from one sample, sequenced in a study of cytotoxic CD8 clonotypes in ibrutinib-treated CLL. Assay used: immunoSEQ multiplex PCR; TCRdb lists only in-frame clones, some missing. The sample carries roughly 180,000 clones, under 85% recorded once. Sample: PBMCs, taken after 24 months of ibrutinib treatment. These receptors all stem from a human donor with chronic lymphocytic leukemia. CDR3s include the opening cysteine and the closing phenylalanine or tryptophan. The D gene is left open where the match is weak. Where a row states a size, it is once, few, many or the class of an expanded clone; other rows omit it.

>TRBJ1-1|-|-|TRBV29-1
TGCAGCGTCCCGGCCGGGCCTCAGACAATGAACACTGAAGCTTTCTTT
CSVPAGPQTMNTEAFF
>TRBJ1-4|-|-|TRBV5-1
TGCGCCAGCAGCTTGGCCTCAGGGCCTACTAATGAAAAACTGTTTTTT
CASSLASGPTNEKLFF
>TRBJ2-1|once|TRBD1|TRBV11-3
TGTGCCAGCAGCCCCCGGGACAGTTACAATGAGCAGTTCTTC
CASSPRDSYNEQFF
>TRBJ2-7|-|-|TRBV19
TGTGCCAGTAGTATAGACCCCAGGGCGGGTGTCGAGCAGTACTTC
CASSIDPRAGVEQYF
>TRBJ1-2|-|-|TRBV9
TGTGCCAGCAGCGCCGCAGGTGGCGCCCCCGGCTACACCTTC
CASSAAGGAPGYTF
>TRBJ2-1|-|-|TRBV9
TGTGCCAGCAGCGTAGCAGCGGGTCCCTACAATGAGCAGTTCTTC
CASSVAAGPYNEQFF
>TRBJ1-1|-|-|TRBV9
TGTGCCAGCAACCCCTACTCGAACACTGAAGCTTTCTTT
CASNPYSNTEAFF
>TRBJ2-3|-|TRBD2|TRBV9
TGTGCCAGCAGCGTGGGACTAGCGGGAGCCTCAGATACGCAGTATTTT
CASSVGLAGASDTQYF
>TRBJ1-4|-|-|TRBV7-6
TGTGCCAGCAGCCAGGGACGTCGCAGTGAAAAACTGTTTTTT
CASSQGRRSEKLFF
>TRBJ2-3|-|-|TRBV27
TGTGCCAGCAGTTTTTCGAGCCGCACAGATACGCAGTATTTT
CASSFSSRTDTQYF
>TRBJ1-3|once|-|TRBV27
TGTGCCAGCAGTTCGGGCAGAGGACCGGTCTCTGGAAACACCATATATTTT
CASSSGRGPVSGNTIYF
>TRBJ2-2|-|TRBD1|TRBV7-2
TGTGCCAGCAGCTTGACAGGGTTGGACACCGGGGAGCTGTTTTTT
CASSLTGLDTGELFF
>TRBJ2-6|-|-|TRBV9
TGTGCCAGCAGCGTATCTTGGCTAAGAAGCACTGGGGCCAACGTCCTGACTTTC
CASSVSWLRSTGANVLTF
>TRBJ1-1|-|-|TRBV11-2
TGTGCCAGCAGCCGACCCGCAAATCAAGCTTTCTTT
CASSRPANQAFF
>TRBJ1-1|few|TRBD1|TRBV30
TGTGCCTGGCTGAGACAGGGTGGGGCTGAAGCTTTCTTT
CAWLRQGGAEAFF
>TRBJ1-1|-|-|TRBV5-6
TGTGCCAGCAGCTTTATGAGTTTGGGTGACACTGAAGCTTTCTTT
CASSFMSLGDTEAFF
>TRBJ2-7|-|-|TRBV7-2
TGTGCCAGCAGCTTATCGGGACTTAGCTCCTACGAGCAGTACTTC
CASSLSGLSSYEQYF
>TRBJ2-2|-|-|TRBV27
TGTGCCAGCAGTTTACTAGCGCCTTTGAACACCGGGGAGCTGTTTTTT
CASSLLAPLNTGELFF
>TRBJ1-2|-|-|TRBV19
TGTGCCAGTAGTGCGACAGCGGTGGCCTCTGGCTACACCTTC
CASSATAVASGYTF
>TRBJ2-2|-|-|TRBV28
TGTGCCAGCAGCTCAAACACCGGGGAGCTGTTTTTT
CASSSNTGELFF
>TRBJ2-7|-|-|TRBV27
TGTGCCAGCAGTTCCCCGGGGGACCTAACCTACGAGCAGTACTTC
CASSSPGDLTYEQYF
>TRBJ2-1|-|TRBD2|TRBV9
TGTGCCAGCAGCGCAAGCGGGGGGGCTTACAATGAGCAGTTCTTC
CASSASGGAYNEQFF
>TRBJ1-2|-|-|TRBV28
TGTGCCAGCAGTTGGCAAAACTATGGCTACACCTTC
CASSWQNYGYTF
>TRBJ2-1|-|-|TRBV2
TGTGCCAGCAGTGACGGGGTTCGTAATGAGCAGTTCTTC
CASSDGVRNEQFF
>TRBJ1-1|-|-|TRBV4-1
TGCGCCAGCAGCCAAGAAGGAGGTTTATCAGGGTTTGAAGCTTTCTTT
CASSQEGGLSGFEAFF
>TRBJ1-2|-|-|TRBV19
TGTGCCAGTAGTCACCGACAGACTCAGTATGGCTACACCTTC
CASSHRQTQYGYTF
>TRBJ2-2|-|-|TRBV5-6
TGTGCCAGCAGCTTGGATGCAGGGCTCGGAACCGGGGAGCTGTTTTTT
CASSLDAGLGTGELFF
>TRBJ2-1|-|-|TRBV6-4
TGTGCCAGCAGTGATGGCGGTGTTTTGGGTGAGCAGTTCTTC
CASSDGGVLGEQFF
>TRBJ1-1|few|-|TRBV28
TGTGCCAGCAGTTTCAGTGGGGGCAGGTCCACTGAAGCTTTCTTT
CASSFSGGRSTEAFF
>TRBJ2-2|-|TRBD2|TRBV5-4
TGTGCCAGCAGCGCCCTGGGACTAGCGGGAGGCACCGGGGAGCTGTTTTTT
CASSALGLAGGTGELFF
>TRBJ2-3|-|TRBD2|TRBV28
TGTGCCAGCAGCTCCGGCGGGAGTTCGGATACGCAGTATTTT
CASSSGGSSDTQYF
>TRBJ1-5|-|-|TRBV6-1
TGTGCCAGCAGTGAACCGGAACGACCTAGCAATCAGCCCCAGCATTTT
CASSEPERPSNQPQHF
>TRBJ2-5|-|-|TRBV25-1
TGTGCCAGCAGTGACCCCGGCGCAGGGAATAAAGAGACCCAGTACTTC
CASSDPGAGNKETQYF
>TRBJ1-2|-|TRBD1|TRBV6-5
TGTGCCAGCTATCTCTCGGGACAGGGTGTCTATGGCTACACCTTC
CASYLSGQGVYGYTF
>TRBJ1-2|-|-|TRBV30
TGTGCCTCCAGGGGAATAGACTATGGCTACACCTTC
CASRGIDYGYTF
>TRBJ1-1|-|-|TRBV29-1
TGCAGCGTTGGCAAGAACACTGAAGCTTTCTTT
CSVGKNTEAFF
>TRBJ1-3|once|-|TRBV9
TGTGCCAGCAGCGCCCGGAGGGGTTCCGGAAACACCATATATTTT
CASSARRGSGNTIYF
>TRBJ2-5|-|-|TRBV19
TGTGCCAGTAGAGACGTCGGCAGGGGACAAGAGACCCAGTACTTC
CASRDVGRGQETQYF
>TRBJ1-2|-|TRBD1|TRBV5-1
TGCGCCAGCAGCTTACCGGGACAGGGGGTCTATGGCTACACCTTC
CASSLPGQGVYGYTF
>TRBJ1-1|-|-|TRBV7-3
TGTGCCAGTCGCTTGTCATGGAACACTGAAGCTTTCTTT
CASRLSWNTEAFF
>TRBJ2-3|-|TRBD2|TRBV6-6
TGTGCCAGCAACGGACTAGCGGGGGGGCGTCCTACGCAGTATTTT
CASNGLAGGRPTQYF
>TRBJ2-3|-|-|TRBV7-9
TGTGCCAGCAGCTCCATCACGGATACGCAGTATTTT
CASSSITDTQYF
>TRBJ2-7|-|-|TRBV6-1
TGTGCCAGCAGTGTGAGCTCCTACGAGCAGTACTTC
CASSVSSYEQYF
>TRBJ1-2|-|-|TRBV19
TGTGCCAGTAGTATATTTCCCGGGGGTCGCAGGTCTAACTATGGCTACACCTTC
CASSIFPGGRRSNYGYTF
>TRBJ2-5|-|-|TRBV5-6
TGTGCCAGCACCCGGGGGCCTGGGCAGCAGTACTTC
CASTRGPGQQYF
>TRBJ2-7|-|-|TRBV4-3
TGCGCCAGCAGCCAAGCGATCGGGGTGGGGGCGCCGGGCGAGCAGTACTTC
CASSQAIGVGAPGEQYF
>TRBJ2-4|-|-|TRBV11-2
TGTGCCAGCAGCTTAGATGGCGCCTTGTTGACCAAAAACATTCAGTACTTC
CASSLDGALLTKNIQYF